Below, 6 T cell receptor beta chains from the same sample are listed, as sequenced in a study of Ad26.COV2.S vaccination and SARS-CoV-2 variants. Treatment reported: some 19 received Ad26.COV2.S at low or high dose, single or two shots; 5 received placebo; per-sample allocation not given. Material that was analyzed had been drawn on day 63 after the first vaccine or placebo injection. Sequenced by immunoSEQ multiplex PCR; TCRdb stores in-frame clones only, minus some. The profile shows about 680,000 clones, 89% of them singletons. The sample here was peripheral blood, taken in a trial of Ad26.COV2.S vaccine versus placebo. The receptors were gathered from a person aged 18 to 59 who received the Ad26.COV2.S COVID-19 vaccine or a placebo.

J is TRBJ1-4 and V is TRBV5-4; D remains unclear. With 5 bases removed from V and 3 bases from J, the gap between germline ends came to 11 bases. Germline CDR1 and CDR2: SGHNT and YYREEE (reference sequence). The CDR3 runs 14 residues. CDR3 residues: CASSEKRANEKLFF. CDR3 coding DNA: TGTGCCAGCAGTGAAAAGAGGGCTAATGAAAAACTGTTTTTT. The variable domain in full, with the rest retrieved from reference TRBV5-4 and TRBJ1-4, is ETGVTQSPTHLIKTRGQQVTLRCSSQSGHNTVSWYQQALGQGPQFIFQYYREEENGRGNFPPRFSGLQFPNYSSELNVNALELDDSALYLCASSEKRANEKLFFGSGTQLSVL.

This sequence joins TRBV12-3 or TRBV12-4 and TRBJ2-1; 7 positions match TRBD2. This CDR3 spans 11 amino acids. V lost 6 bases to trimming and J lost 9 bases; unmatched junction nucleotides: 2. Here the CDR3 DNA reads TGTGCCAGCAGAACTAGCGTTGAGCAGTTCTTC. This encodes CASRTSVEQFF.

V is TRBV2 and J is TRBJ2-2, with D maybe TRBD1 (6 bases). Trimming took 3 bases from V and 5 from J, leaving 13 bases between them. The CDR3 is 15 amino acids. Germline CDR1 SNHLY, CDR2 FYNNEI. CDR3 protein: CASSDIQGWTGELFF. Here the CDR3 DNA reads TGTGCCAGCAGTGATATACAGGGTTGGACCGGGGAGCTGTTTTTT.

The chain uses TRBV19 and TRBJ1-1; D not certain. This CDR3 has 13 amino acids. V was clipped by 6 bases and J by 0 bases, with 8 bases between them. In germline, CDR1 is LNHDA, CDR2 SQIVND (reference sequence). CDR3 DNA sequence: TGTGCCAGTAGCCGATTGATGAACACTGAAGCTTTCTTT. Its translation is CASSRLMNTEAFF.

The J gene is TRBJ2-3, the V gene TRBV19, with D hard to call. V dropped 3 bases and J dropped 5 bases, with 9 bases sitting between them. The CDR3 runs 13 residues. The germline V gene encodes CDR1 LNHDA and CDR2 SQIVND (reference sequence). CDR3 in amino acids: CASSILPGDTQYF. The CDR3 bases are TGTGCCAGTAGTATCCTCCCCGGAGATACGCAGTATTTT.

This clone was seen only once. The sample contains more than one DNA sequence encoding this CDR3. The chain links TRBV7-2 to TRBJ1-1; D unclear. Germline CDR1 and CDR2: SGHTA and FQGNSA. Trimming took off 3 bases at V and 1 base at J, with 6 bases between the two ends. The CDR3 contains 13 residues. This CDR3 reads CASSFTGNTEAFF. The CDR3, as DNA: TGTGCCAGCAGCTTTACGGGGAACACTGAAGCTTTCTTT. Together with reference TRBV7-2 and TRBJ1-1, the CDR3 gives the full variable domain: GAGVSQSPSNKVTEKGKDVELRCDPISGHTALYWYRQSLGQGLEFLIYFQGNSAPDKSGLPSDRFSAERTGGSVSTLTIQRTQQEDSAVYLCASSFTGNTEAFFGQGTRLTVV.